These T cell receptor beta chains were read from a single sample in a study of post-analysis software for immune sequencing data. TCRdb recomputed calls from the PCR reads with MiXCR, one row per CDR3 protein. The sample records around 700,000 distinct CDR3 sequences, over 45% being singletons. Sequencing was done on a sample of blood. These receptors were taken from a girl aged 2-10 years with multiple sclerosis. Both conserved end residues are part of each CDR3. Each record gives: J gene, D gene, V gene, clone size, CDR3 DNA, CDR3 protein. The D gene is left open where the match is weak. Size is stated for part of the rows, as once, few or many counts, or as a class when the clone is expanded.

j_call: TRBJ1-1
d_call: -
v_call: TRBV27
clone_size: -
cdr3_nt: TGTGCCAGCAGTTTATTTAAGGGGCAGAACACTGAAGCTTTCTTT
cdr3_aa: CASSLFKGQNTEAFF

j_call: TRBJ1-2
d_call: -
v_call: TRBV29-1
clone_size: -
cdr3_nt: TGCAGCGTAGATCCTCGCGGGGGGCTTAACGGCTACACCTTC
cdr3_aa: CSVDPRGGLNGYTF

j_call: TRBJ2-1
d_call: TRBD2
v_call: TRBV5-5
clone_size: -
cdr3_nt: TGTGCCAGCAGCTTGGCGGGACTAGCGGGGTACAATGAGCAGTTCTTC
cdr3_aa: CASSLAGLAGYNEQFF

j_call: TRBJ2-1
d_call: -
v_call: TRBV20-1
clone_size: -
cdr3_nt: TGCAGTGCTAGAGTGGGTCCGGGGCCGATTTACAATGAGCAGTTCTTC
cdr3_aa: CSARVGPGPIYNEQFF

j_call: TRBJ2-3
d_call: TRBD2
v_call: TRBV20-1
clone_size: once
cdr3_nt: TGCAGTGCTAGAGTCGGACTGGGACTAGCGGGATCCCCTAGCCCCCCAGATACGCAGTATTTT
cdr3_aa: CSARVGLGLAGSPSPPDTQYF

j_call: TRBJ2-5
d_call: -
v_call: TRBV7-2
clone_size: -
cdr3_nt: TGTGCCAGCAGCTCCCGAGGAGGAGGCTGGGGAGAGACCCAGTACTTC
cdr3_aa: CASSSRGGGWGETQYF

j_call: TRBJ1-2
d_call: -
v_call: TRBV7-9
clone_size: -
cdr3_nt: TGTGCCAGCAGCTTAGTCAGGGATACCGATGGCTACACCTTC
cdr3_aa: CASSLVRDTDGYTF

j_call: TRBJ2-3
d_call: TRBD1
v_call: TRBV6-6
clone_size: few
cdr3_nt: TGTGCCAGCAGTGTCACAGGGGGCCTCACAGATACGCAGTATTTT
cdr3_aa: CASSVTGGLTDTQYF

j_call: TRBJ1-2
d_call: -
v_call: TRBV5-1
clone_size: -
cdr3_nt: TGCGCCAGCAGCTCTGGGTTCTATGGCTACACCTTC
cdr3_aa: CASSSGFYGYTF

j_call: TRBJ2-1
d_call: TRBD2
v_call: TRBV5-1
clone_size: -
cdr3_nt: TGCGCCAGCAGCCCGGAGACTAGCGGAGGCTACAATGAGCAGTTCTTC
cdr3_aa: CASSPETSGGYNEQFF

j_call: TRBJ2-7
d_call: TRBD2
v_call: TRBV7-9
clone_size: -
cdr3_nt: TGTGCCAGCAGTTCCCCTAGCGGCTACGAGCAGTACTTC
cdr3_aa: CASSSPSGYEQYF

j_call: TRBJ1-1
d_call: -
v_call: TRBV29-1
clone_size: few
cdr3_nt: TGCAGCGTCCGAACCGGGACGGTGAACACTGAAGCTTTCTTT
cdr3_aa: CSVRTGTVNTEAFF

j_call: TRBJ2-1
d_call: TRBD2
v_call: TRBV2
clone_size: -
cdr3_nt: TGTGCCAGCAGTGATGGTCCGGGACTAGCGCATGAGCAGTTCTTC
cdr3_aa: CASSDGPGLAHEQFF

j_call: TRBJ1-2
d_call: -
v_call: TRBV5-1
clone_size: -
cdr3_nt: TGCGCCAGCAGCGAGGGAGGGGTCCACGGCTACACCTTC
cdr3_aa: CASSEGGVHGYTF

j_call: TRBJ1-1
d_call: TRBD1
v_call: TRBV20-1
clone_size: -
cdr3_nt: TGCAGTGCTGCGGGACAGGGGGCAACTGAAGCTTTCTTT
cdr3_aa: CSAAGQGATEAFF

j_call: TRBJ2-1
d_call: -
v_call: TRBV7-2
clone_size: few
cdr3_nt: TGTGCCAGCAGCTCCCGGGTCGGGCTGGGGAATGAGCAGTTCTTC
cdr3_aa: CASSSRVGLGNEQFF

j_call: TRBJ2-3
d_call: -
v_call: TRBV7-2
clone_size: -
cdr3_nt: TGTGCCAGCAGTTCCCCCCCGACCGGAGATACGCAGTATTTT
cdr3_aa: CASSSPPTGDTQYF

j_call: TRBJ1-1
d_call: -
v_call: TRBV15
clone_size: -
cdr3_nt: TGTGCCACCAGCTTCCAGGGCACTGAAGCTTTCTTT
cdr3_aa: CATSFQGTEAFF

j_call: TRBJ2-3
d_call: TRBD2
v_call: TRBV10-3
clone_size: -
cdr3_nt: TGTGCCAACGGCCAGCGGGACACAGATACGCAGTATTTT
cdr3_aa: CANGQRDTDTQYF

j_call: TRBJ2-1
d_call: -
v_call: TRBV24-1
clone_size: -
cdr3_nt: TGTGCCACCAGTGATTGGCGGGACGGACACAATGAGCAGTTCTTC
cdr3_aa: CATSDWRDGHNEQFF

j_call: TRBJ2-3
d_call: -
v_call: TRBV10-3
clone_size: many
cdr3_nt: TGTGCCATCAGCGCTAGGGAGGAAGGCACAGATACGCAGTATTTT
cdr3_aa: CAISAREEGTDTQYF

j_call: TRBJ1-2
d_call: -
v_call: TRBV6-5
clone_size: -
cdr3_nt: TGTGCCAGCAGTTACTCAGAGACTGACTATGGCTACACCTTC
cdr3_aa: CASSYSETDYGYTF

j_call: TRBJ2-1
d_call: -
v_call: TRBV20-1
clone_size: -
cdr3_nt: TGCAGTGCTAGAGAACAAAGCAATGAGCAGTTCTTC
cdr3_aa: CSAREQSNEQFF

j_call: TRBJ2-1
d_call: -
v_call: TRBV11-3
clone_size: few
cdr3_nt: TGTGCCAGCAGCTTAATCCCCCACAGTGAGCAGTTCTTC
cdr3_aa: CASSLIPHSEQFF

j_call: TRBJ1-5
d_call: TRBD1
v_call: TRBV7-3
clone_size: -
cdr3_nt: TGTGCCAGCGCCGGGCAGGGGGGACAGCCCCAGCATTTT
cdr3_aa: CASAGQGGQPQHF

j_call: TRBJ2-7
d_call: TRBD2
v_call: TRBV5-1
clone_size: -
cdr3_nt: TGCGCCAGCAGCCCCGCTAGCGGATTCTACGAGCAGTACTTC
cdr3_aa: CASSPASGFYEQYF

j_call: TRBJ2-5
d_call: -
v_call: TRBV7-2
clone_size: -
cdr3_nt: TGTGCCAGCAGCTTAGACAGGCAAGAGACCCAGTACTTC
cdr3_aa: CASSLDRQETQYF

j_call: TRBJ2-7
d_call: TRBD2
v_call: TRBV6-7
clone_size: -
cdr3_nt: TGTGCCAGCAGTTCCGGACTAGCGGGAGACGACAGCGAGCAGTACTTC
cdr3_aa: CASSSGLAGDDSEQYF

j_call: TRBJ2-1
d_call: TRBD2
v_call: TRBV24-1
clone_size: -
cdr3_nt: TGTGCCACCAGTGATGAGGCTAGCGGTGGCAATGAGCAGTTCTTC
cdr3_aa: CATSDEASGGNEQFF